This TCR beta chain emerged from a study of T cell responses to AZD1222 COVID-19 vaccine. The CDR3 extends over 11 amino acids. V shed 3 bases and J shed 7 bases, with 6 bases lying between them. Germline loops: CDR1 WSHSY, CDR2 SAAADI. The protocol was immunoSEQ multiplex PCR, while the TCRdb copy is restricted to in-frame clones and leaves out a portion. The data contain under 150,000 clones, approximately 83% of them singletons. This chain connects TRBV10-2 to TRBJ1-1; D gene ambiguous. Sequencing used peripheral blood, obtained on day 0 of MenACWY control vaccination. The TCR originated in an adult in good health. The CDR3 bases are TGCGCCAGCAGTGACCGGGTTGAAGCTTTCTTT. Translating it yields CASSDRVEAFF.